The present T cell receptor (beta chain) was sequenced within a study of T-cell reconstitution after alpha-beta-depleted transplantation in children. Preparation of the TCRbeta library was carried out with unique molecular identifiers. TCRdb independently ran MiXCR on the PCR reads; one entry per CDR3 protein. The table has 380,000 or so distinct CDR3 sequences, about an eighth seen once. V was pared by 1 base and J by 5 bases, with 9 bases between. The germline V gene has CDR1 SGHTA and CDR2 FQGNSA. The CDR3 has 13 amino acids. The chain couples TRBV7-2 to TRBJ2-7; D is perhaps TRBD1 (6 bases). This TCR derives from a human donor who donated a stem cell graft to a child with Fanconi anemia. The material was PBMCs, obtained from the stem cell graft. The DNA for the CDR3 is TGTGCCAGCAGCTTAGTGGCAGGGGACGAGCAGTACGTC. As protein: CASSLVAGDEQYV.